Listed below are T cell receptor beta chains from one sample, sequenced in a study of T-cell reconstitution after alpha-beta-depleted transplantation in children. TCRdb re-analysed the PCR reads in MiXCR, keeping a single row per CDR3 protein. Among about 480,000 distinct CDR3 sequences listed, around 12% were seen once. Sequencing was performed on PBMCs from the stem cell graft donor, taken from the stem cell graft. The origin of the receptors is a human donor who donated a stem cell graft to a child with combined immunodeficiency. Both conserved end residues are part of each CDR3. D genes are given only for firm matches. Clone size is not always given. Where it is, it says once, few, many or a class for expanded clones.

d_call,j_call,clone_size,v_call,cdr3_aa,cdr3_nt
TRBD1,TRBJ2-3,many,TRBV5-1,CASSGEGAAADTQYF,TGCGCCAGCAGCGGAGAGGGGGCAGCGGCAGATACGCAGTATTTT
.,TRBJ2-3,.,TRBV5-1,CASSPRGGGTDTQYF,TGCGCCAGCAGCCCCAGAGGTGGGGGGACAGATACGCAGTATTTT
.,TRBJ1-4,few,TRBV7-2,CASSFRRRGNHEKLFF,TGTGCCAGCAGCTTCCGTAGGCGGGGCAATCATGAAAAACTGTTTTTT
.,TRBJ2-7,many,TRBV20-1,CSAGGPDEQYF,TGCAGTGCAGGGGGGCCCGACGAGCAGTACTTC
.,TRBJ1-2,.,TRBV5-6,CASSWIRETINYGYTF,TGTGCCAGCAGCTGGATACGAGAAACCATCAACTATGGCTACACCTTC
TRBD1,TRBJ2-4,few,TRBV20-1,CSASGLGTGARVAKNIQYF,TGCAGTGCTAGCGGGTTGGGGACAGGGGCTCGAGTAGCCAAAAACATTCAGTACTTC
TRBD2,TRBJ2-1,few,TRBV29-1,CSVRLAGGGEQFF,TGCAGCGTCCGACTAGCGGGAGGCGGTGAGCAGTTCTTC
.,TRBJ2-5,.,TRBV10-1,CASGAIWLAKSETQYF,TGCGCCAGCGGGGCCATTTGGCTAGCGAAGAGCGAGACCCAGTACTTC
.,TRBJ2-5,many,TRBV28,CASTEGGGETQYF,TGTGCCAGCACCGAAGGGGGGGGAGAGACCCAGTACTTC
TRBD1,TRBJ2-7,many,TRBV6-1,CASSEEEGARGEQYF,TGTGCCAGCAGTGAAGAAGAGGGGGCGCGAGGGGAGCAGTACTTC
TRBD2,TRBJ2-1,many,TRBV20-1,CSAVGTSGSFNEQFF,TGCAGTGCTGTAGGGACTAGCGGGAGTTTCAATGAGCAGTTCTTC
TRBD2,TRBJ2-3,few,TRBV7-9,CASSLNGRAFFTDTQYF,TGTGCCAGCAGCTTAAACGGGAGGGCATTCTTCACAGATACGCAGTATTTT
.,TRBJ2-1,many,TRBV29-1,CSVKRAFEQFF,TGCAGCGTTAAAAGGGCCTTTGAGCAGTTCTTC
TRBD1,TRBJ2-4,.,TRBV15,CATSRDRGPGNIQYF,TGTGCCACCAGCAGAGACAGGGGGCCAGGAAACATTCAGTACTTC
TRBD1,TRBJ2-5,many,TRBV5-6,CASSLGQGHNQYF,TGTGCCAGCAGCTTGGGACAGGGGCATAACCAGTACTTC
.,TRBJ1-5,few,TRBV2,CASSGLRGDQPQHF,TGTGCCAGCAGTGGGCTTAGGGGGGACCAGCCCCAGCATTTT
TRBD1,TRBJ1-6,few,TRBV12-3/TRBV12-4,CASSFWTGDNSPLHF,TGTGCCAGCAGTTTCTGGACAGGGGATAATTCACCCCTCCACTTT
.,TRBJ2-7,many,TRBV20-1,CSANDRDRYEQYF,TGCAGTGCTAACGATAGGGATCGATACGAGCAGTACTTC
TRBD2,TRBJ2-3,many,TRBV20-1,CSARDTSGSGDTQYF,TGCAGTGCTAGAGATACTAGCGGGAGTGGCGATACGCAGTATTTT
TRBD2,TRBJ2-7,.,TRBV6-5,CASRRGSLNEQYF,TGTGCCAGCAGGCGCGGGAGCCTGAACGAGCAGTACTTC
.,TRBJ2-7,.,TRBV15,CATSRAIQGSEQYF,TGTGCCACCAGCAGAGCGATACAGGGTTCCGAGCAGTACTTC
TRBD2,TRBJ2-3,.,TRBV5-1,CASATSVGTDTQYF,TGCGCCAGCGCTACTAGCGTAGGCACAGATACGCAGTATTTT
.,TRBJ2-6,.,TRBV5-1,CASSLVLFRKTGANVLTF,TGCGCCAGCAGCTTGGTGCTTTTCAGGAAAACTGGGGCCAACGTCCTGACTTTC
.,TRBJ2-7,few,TRBV11-2,CASSSGTGWLSSYEQYF,TGTGCCAGCAGCTCTGGAACTGGGTGGCTTTCCTCCTACGAGCAGTACTTC
.,TRBJ2-1,few,TRBV10-3,CAISERERPYNEQFF,TGTGCCATCAGTGAGCGGGAGAGGCCCTACAATGAGCAGTTCTTC
.,TRBJ1-5,few,TRBV14,CASSRRGGQALPQHF,TGTGCCAGCAGCCGGCGGGGGGGGCAGGCTCTGCCCCAGCATTTT
.,TRBJ2-7,many,TRBV4-2,CASSQDRLGDEQYF,TGTGCCAGCAGCCAAGATCGTTTGGGCGACGAGCAGTACTTC
TRBD1,TRBJ2-3,.,TRBV29-1,CSATAQGAVTDTQYF,TGCAGCGCCACCGCGCAGGGGGCGGTCACAGATACGCAGTATTTT
.,TRBJ2-1,.,TRBV20-1,CSARSRDGGFGEQFF,TGCAGTGCTAGATCCCGGGACGGCGGTTTTGGTGAGCAGTTCTTC
.,TRBJ2-1,.,TRBV27,CASSLRGFGEQFF,TGTGCCAGCAGTTTAAGGGGGTTCGGTGAGCAGTTCTTC
.,TRBJ2-2,.,TRBV7-7,CASSPWTARDGELFF,TGTGCCAGCAGCCCTTGGACAGCAAGGGACGGGGAGCTGTTTTTT
.,TRBJ2-3,.,TRBV6-2/TRBV6-3,CASRRASTDTQYF,TGTGCCAGCAGACGGGCAAGCACAGATACGCAGTATTTT
.,TRBJ1-4,.,TRBV7-2,CASSPDPTNEKLFF,TGTGCCAGCAGCCCGGACCCAACTAATGAAAAACTGTTTTTT
.,TRBJ2-3,few,TRBV29-1,CSVGGQGTDTQYF,TGCAGCGTTGGGGGCCAGGGCACAGATACGCAGTATTTT
TRBD2,TRBJ2-3,.,TRBV7-7,CASSPFPSSGRGIGTDTQYF,TGTGCCAGCAGCCCATTCCCGTCTAGCGGGAGAGGGATCGGGACAGATACGCAGTATTTT
TRBD2,TRBJ2-1,once,TRBV5-8,CASSFIGASGGPLEQFF,TGTGCCAGCAGCTTTATAGGTGCTAGCGGGGGGCCATTGGAGCAGTTCTTC
.,TRBJ2-7,.,TRBV6-2/TRBV6-3,CASIPGADPYEQYF,TGTGCCAGCATCCCCGGCGCGGACCCCTACGAGCAGTACTTC
.,TRBJ2-1,many,TRBV20-1,CSARDGRNEQFF,TGCAGTGCTAGAGATGGTAGGAATGAGCAGTTCTTC
.,TRBJ2-2,few,TRBV12-3/TRBV12-4,CASSLARDSMNTGELFF,TGTGCCAGCAGTTTAGCGCGTGACAGCATGAACACCGGGGAGCTGTTTTTT
.,TRBJ2-1,.,TRBV3-1,CASSQDPGGGHNEQFF,TGTGCCAGCAGCCAAGATCCTGGGGGGGGCCACAATGAGCAGTTCTTC
TRBD2,TRBJ2-4,.,TRBV20-1,CSARDVTSGRIAKNIQYF,TGCAGTGCTAGAGATGTGACTAGCGGGAGGATAGCCAAAAACATTCAGTACTTC
TRBD2,TRBJ2-1,many,TRBV7-2,CASSLRGGYNEQFF,TGTGCCAGCAGCCTCCGGGGGGGCTACAATGAGCAGTTCTTC
TRBD1,TRBJ2-5,.,TRBV24-1,CATSDDRAAETQYF,TGTGCCACCAGTGATGACAGGGCGGCCGAGACCCAGTACTTC
.,TRBJ1-2,few,TRBV5-6,CASSSAWTIFYGYTF,TGTGCCAGCAGTTCCGCGTGGACCATTTTCTATGGCTACACCTTC
.,TRBJ1-1,few,TRBV12-3/TRBV12-4,CASSSRAFEAFF,TGTGCCAGCAGTTCCCGGGCCTTTGAAGCTTTCTTT
TRBD2,TRBJ2-2,few,TRBV24-1,CATSVAGLAGARAGELFF,TGTGCCACCAGTGTTGCCGGACTAGCGGGAGCTCGCGCCGGGGAGCTGTTTTTT
TRBD2,TRBJ2-1,.,TRBV7-3,CASSPYGGGVYNEQFF,TGTGCCAGCAGCCCGTACGGTGGGGGGGTTTACAATGAGCAGTTCTTC
TRBD1,TRBJ2-7,.,TRBV6-2/TRBV6-3,CASSPQDRFYEQYF,TGTGCCAGCAGCCCCCAGGACAGGTTCTACGAGCAGTACTTC
.,TRBJ1-2,.,TRBV9,CASSLDPLSTYGYTF,TGTGCCAGCAGCCTTGACCCACTTTCCACCTATGGCTACACCTTC
.,TRBJ1-1,few,TRBV4-2,CASSQDAGDTEAFF,TGTGCCAGCAGCCAAGATGCGGGCGACACTGAAGCTTTCTTT
.,TRBJ2-1,many,TRBV12-3/TRBV12-4,CASSLARRGEQFF,TGTGCCAGCAGTTTAGCGCGGAGAGGTGAGCAGTTCTTC
.,TRBJ2-5,.,TRBV15,CATSRRRETQYF,TGTGCCACCAGCAGGCGGCGAGAGACCCAGTACTTC
TRBD1,TRBJ2-1,.,TRBV27,CASNPGTGGVEQFF,TGTGCCAGCAACCCCGGGACAGGGGGCGTCGAGCAGTTCTTC
.,TRBJ1-5,many,TRBV14,CASSQGVGQPQHF,TGTGCCAGCAGCCAAGGGGTTGGACAGCCCCAGCATTTT